This T cell receptor (beta chain) was sequenced during a study of cytomegalovirus exposure and HLA in healthy donors. Overall study: A later analysis reported the 100 to 150 validation repertoires used the same platform as the roughly 700 first-cohort repertoires.

Study observations and caveats: Cytomegalovirus status, reportedly, was diagnosed with high specificity and sensitivity by the classifier.

This clone has only one observation. Its antigen is not known. Profiling relied on immunoSEQ multiplex PCR, and the TCRdb table lists in-frame clones only, not all of them. The table records about 53,000 clones, around 91% of them present only once. Trimming cost V 0 bases and J 2 bases, with 10 bases left between them. CDR3 length: 16 residues. Germline V gene lookup returns CDR1 KGHSH and CDR2 LQKENI. Sequenced material: PBMCs. The chain combines TRBV18 with TRBJ2-2; D is unresolved. The TCR originated in a man in his late teens or twenties in good health and CMV-seronegative. CDR3 DNA: TGTGCCAGCTCACCACCGACCTGGGCCAACACCGGGGAGCTGTTTTTT. Protein product: CASSPPTWANTGELFF.